This TCR beta chain was captured by sequencing in a study of human T cells and chemical hapten exposure. A remark on this clonotype: Its antigen is unidentified.

General study results and limits: PT1 expanded TCR numbers rose with patch test score.

CDR3 size: 14 residues. The V end lost 2 bases, the J end lost 0 bases, and 5 bases lay between the germline ends. The germline V gene encodes CDR1 MNHNS and CDR2 SASEGT. In TCRdb, the RACE reads were re-called with MiXCR into one record per CDR3 protein. The sample consists of approximately 100,000 distinct CDR3 sequences, around 12% of them appearing once. Time point noted: pre-sensitization, week 0. Treatment described: therapeutic diphenylcyclopropenone sensitization with weekly scalp DPC. Donation of samples came from alopecia patients who were 18 to 70 years old and suitable for DPC. The sequences come from whole blood, collected in connection with sensitization to the hapten diphenylcyclopropenone (DPC). This TCR was recovered from a woman aged 45-65 years with alopecia areata. Some clones in this sample may be carry-over from other donors' samples. This chain links TRBV6-1 with TRBJ1-3; D unresolved. For the CDR3, the DNA is TGTGCCAGCAGTGAACCAAGCTCTGGAAACACCATATATTTT. This codes for CASSEPSSGNTIYF.